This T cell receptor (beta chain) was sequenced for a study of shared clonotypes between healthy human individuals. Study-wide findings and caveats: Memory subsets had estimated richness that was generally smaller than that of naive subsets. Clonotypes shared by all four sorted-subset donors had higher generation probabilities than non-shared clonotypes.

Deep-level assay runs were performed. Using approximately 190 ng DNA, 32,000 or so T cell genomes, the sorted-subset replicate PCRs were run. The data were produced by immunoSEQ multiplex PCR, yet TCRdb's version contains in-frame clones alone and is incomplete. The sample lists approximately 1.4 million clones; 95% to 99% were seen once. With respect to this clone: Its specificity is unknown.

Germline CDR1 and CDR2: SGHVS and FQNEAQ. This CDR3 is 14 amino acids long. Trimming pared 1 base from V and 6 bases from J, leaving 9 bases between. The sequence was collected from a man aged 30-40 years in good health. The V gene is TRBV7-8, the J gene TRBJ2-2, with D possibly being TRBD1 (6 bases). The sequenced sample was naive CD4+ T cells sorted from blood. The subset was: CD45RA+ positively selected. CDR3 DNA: TGTGCCAGCAGCTTAGACAGGGCTCCCGGGGAGCTGTTTTTT. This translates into CASSLDRAPGELFF. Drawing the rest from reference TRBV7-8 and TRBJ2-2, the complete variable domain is GAGVSQSPRYKVAKRGQDVALRCDPISGHVSLFWYQQALGQGPEFLTYFQNEAQLDKSGLPSDRFFAERPEGSVSTLKIQRTQQEDSAVYLCASSLDRAPGELFFGEGSRLTVL.